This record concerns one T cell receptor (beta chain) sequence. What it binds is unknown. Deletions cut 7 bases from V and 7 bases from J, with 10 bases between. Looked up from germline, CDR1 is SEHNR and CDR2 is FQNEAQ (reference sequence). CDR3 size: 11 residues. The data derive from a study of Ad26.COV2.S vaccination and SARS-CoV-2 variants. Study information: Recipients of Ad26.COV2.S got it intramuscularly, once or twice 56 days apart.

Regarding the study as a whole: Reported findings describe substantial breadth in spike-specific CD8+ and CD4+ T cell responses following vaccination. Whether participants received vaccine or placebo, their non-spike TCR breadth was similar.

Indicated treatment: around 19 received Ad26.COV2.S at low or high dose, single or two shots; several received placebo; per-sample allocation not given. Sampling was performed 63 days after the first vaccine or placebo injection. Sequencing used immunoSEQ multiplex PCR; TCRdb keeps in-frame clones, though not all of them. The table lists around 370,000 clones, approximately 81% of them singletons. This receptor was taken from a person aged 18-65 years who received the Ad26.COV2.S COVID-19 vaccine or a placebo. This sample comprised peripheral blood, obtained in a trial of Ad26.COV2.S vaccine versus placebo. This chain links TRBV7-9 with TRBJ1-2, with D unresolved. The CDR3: CASTKAGGYTF. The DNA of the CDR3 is TGTGCCAGCACCAAGGCTGGTGGCTACACCTTC. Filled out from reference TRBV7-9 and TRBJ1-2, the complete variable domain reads DTGVSQNPRHKITKRGQNVTFRCDPISEHNRLYWYRQTLGQGPEFLTYFQNEAQLEKSRLLSDRFSAERPKGSFSTLEIQRTEQGDSAMYLCASTKAGGYTFGSGTRLTVV.